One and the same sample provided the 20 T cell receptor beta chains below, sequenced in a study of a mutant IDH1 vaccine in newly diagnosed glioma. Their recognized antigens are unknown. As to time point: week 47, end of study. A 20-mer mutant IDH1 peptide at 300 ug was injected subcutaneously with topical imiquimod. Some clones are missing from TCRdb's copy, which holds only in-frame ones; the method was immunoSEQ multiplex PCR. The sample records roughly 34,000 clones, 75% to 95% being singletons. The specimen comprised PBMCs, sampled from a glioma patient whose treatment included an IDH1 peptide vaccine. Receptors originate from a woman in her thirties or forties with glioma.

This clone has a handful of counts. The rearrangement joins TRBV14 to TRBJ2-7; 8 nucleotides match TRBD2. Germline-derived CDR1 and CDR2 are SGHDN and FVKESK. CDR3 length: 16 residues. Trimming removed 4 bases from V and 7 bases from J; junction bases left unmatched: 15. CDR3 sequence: CASSPHRGGASGEQYF. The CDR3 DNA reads TGTGCCAGCAGCCCCCACCGGGGGGGGGCAAGTGGAGAGCAGTACTTC.

CDR3 sequence: CASSLDRQGNTEAFF. The CDR3 region has the DNA TGCGCCAGCAGCTTGGACCGACAGGGAAACACTGAAGCTTTCTTT. The J gene is TRBJ1-1, the V gene TRBV5-1; 7 bases match TRBD1. Germline lookup yields CDR1 SGHRS and CDR2 YFSETQ. V was clipped by 0 bases and J by 2 bases; unmatched bases: 4. This CDR3 is 15 amino acids long.

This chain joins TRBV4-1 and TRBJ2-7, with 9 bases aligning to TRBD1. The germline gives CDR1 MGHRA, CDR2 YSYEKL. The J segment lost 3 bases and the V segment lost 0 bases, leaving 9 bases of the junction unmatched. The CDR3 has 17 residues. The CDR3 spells CASSQDMGAGQGYEQYF. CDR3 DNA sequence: TGCGCCAGCAGCCAAGATATGGGGGCGGGACAGGGCTACGAGCAGTACTTC.

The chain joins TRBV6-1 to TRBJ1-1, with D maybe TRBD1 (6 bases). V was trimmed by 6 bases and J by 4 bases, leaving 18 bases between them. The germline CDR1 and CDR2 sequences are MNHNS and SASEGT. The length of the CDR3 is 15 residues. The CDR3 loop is CASRSAQGQSTEAFF. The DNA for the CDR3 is TGTGCCAGCAGGAGTGCGCAGGGGCAGAGCACTGAAGCTTTCTTT.

The CDR3 is CASSLVGALNTEAFF. As DNA, the CDR3 is TGCGCCAGCAGCTTGGTCGGCGCACTGAACACTGAAGCTTTCTTT. J is TRBJ1-1 and V is TRBV5-1; the D is unclear. Looked up from germline, CDR1 is SGHRS and CDR2 is YFSETQ. This CDR3 contains 15 residues. V gave up 0 bases and J gave up 0 bases, with 9 bases separating them.

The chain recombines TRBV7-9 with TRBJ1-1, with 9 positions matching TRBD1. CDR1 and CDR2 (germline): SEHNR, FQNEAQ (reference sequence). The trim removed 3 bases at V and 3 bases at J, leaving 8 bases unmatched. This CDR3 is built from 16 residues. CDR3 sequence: CASSLWDRDDDTEAFF. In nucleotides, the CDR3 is TGTGCCAGCAGCTTGTGGGACAGGGATGATGACACTGAAGCTTTCTTT.

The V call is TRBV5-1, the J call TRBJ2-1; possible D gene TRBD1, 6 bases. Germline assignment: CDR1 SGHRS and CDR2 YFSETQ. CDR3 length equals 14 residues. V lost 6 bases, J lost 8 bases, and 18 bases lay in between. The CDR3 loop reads CASTETGFVDEQFF. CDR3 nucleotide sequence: TGCGCCAGCACTGAGACAGGATTTGTTGATGAGCAGTTCTTC.

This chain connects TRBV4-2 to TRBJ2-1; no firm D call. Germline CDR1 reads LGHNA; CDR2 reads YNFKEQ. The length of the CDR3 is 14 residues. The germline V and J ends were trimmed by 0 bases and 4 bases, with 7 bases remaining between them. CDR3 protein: CASSQELWYNEQFF. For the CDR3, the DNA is TGTGCCAGCAGCCAAGAGCTCTGGTACAATGAGCAGTTCTTC.

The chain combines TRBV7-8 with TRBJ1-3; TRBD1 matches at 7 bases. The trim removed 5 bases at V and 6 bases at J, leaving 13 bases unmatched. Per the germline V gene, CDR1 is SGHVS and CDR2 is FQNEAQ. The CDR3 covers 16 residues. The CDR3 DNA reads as TGTGCCAGCAGCCACCCGACAGGGTTTAGGGAAAACACCATATATTTT. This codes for CASSHPTGFRENTIYF.

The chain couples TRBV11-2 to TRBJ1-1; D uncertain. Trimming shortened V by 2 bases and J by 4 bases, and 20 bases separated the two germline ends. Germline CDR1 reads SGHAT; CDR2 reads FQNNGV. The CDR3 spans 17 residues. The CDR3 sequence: CASSLIRPGWQITEAFF. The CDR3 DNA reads TGTGCCAGCAGCTTAATTAGACCGGGGTGGCAAATCACTGAAGCTTTCTTT.

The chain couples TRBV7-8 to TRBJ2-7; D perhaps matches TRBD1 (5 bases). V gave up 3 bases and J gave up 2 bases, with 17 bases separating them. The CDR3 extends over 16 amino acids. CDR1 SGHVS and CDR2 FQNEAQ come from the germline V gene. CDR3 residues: CASSFTKGNWAYEQYF. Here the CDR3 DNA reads TGTGCCAGCAGCTTTACGAAGGGGAATTGGGCCTACGAGCAGTACTTC.

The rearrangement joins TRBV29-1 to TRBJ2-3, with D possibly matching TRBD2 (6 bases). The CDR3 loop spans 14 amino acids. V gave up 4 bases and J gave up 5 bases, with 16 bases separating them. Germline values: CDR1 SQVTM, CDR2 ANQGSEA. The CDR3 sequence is CSVARQGGRDTQYF. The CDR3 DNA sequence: TGCAGCGTTGCTCGGCAGGGAGGAAGAGATACGCAGTATTTT.

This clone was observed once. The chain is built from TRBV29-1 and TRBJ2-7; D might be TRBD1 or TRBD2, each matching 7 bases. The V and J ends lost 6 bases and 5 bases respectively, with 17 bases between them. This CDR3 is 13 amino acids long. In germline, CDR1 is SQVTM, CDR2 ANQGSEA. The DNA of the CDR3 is TGCAGCGTCCAGGGGGGGTCGACTAACGAGCAGTACTTC. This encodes CSVQGGSTNEQYF.

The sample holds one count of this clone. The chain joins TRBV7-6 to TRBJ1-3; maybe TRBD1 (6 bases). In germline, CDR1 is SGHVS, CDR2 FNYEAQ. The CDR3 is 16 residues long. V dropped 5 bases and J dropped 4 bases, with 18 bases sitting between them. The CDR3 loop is CASSPTTAGVGNTIYF. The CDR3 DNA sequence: TGTGCCAGCAGCCCCACCACCGCAGGGGTAGGAAACACCATATATTTT.

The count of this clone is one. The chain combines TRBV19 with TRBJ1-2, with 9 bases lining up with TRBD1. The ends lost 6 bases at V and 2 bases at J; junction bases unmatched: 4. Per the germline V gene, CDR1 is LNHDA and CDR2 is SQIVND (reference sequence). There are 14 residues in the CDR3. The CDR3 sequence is CASRGGQGNYGYTF. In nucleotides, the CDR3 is TGTGCCAGTAGGGGAGGACAGGGGAACTATGGCTACACCTTC.

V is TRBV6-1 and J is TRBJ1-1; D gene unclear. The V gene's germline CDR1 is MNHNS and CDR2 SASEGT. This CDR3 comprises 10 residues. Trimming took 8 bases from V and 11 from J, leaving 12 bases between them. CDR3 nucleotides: TGTGCCAGCTCGTACCGGCGCGCTTTCTTT. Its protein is CASSYRRAFF.

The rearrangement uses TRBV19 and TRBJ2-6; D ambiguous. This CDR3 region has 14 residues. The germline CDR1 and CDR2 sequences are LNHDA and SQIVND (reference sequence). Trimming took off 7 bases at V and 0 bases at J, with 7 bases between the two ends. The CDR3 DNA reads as TGTGCCAGTACTGTGTTCTCTGGGGCCAACGTCCTGACTTTC. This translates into CASTVFSGANVLTF.

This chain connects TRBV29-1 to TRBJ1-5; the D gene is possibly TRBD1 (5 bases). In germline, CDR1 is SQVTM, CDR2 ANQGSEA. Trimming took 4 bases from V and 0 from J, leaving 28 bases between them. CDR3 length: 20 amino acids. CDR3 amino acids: CSVGSGVEGKGEYSNQPQHF. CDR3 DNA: TGCAGCGTTGGATCAGGAGTGGAGGGTAAAGGGGAATATAGCAATCAGCCCCAGCATTTT.

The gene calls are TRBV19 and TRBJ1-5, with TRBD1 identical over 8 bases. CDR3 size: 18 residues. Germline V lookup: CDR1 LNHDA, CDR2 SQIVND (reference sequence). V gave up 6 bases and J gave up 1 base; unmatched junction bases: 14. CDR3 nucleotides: TGTGCCAGTAGGAAGTCCGGGACAGGCGGGGTCAGCAATCAGCCCCAGCATTTT. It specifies CASRKSGTGGVSNQPQHF.

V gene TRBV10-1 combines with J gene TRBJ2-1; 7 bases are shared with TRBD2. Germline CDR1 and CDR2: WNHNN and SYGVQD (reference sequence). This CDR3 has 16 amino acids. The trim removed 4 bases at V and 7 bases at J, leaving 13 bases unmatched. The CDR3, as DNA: TGCGCCAGCAGTGGAGGCCGCGGGACTATCTGGAATGAGCAGTTCTTC. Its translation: CASSGGRGTIWNEQFF.